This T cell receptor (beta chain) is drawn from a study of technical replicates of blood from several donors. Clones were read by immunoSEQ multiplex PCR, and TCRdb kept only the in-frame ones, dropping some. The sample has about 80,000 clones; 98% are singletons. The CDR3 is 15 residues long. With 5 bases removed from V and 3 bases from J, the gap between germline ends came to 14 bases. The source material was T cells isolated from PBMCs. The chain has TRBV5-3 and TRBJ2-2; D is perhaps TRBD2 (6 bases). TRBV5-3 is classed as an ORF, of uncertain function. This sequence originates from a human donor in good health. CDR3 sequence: CARRRTAGHTGELFF. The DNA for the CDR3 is TGTGCCAGAAGGCGCACAGCGGGTCACACCGGGGAGCTGTTTTTT.